These 26 T cell receptor beta chains were sequenced from one sample in a study of PD-1 blockade in classical Hodgkin lymphoma. Data came from immunoSEQ multiplex PCR; TCRdb stores just in-frame clones and leaves some out. The sample holds 90,000 or so clones, 78% seen once. Time point specified: cycle 4 day 1 (C4D1), after five to seven weeks of nivolumab. All trial patients relapsed after autologous stem cell transplantation. The material sequenced was peripheral blood mononuclear cells (PBMCs), taken before the fourth cycle of nivolumab. The receptors here all came from a human donor with classical Hodgkin lymphoma.

This clone was observed a few times. The DNA for the CDR3 is TGTGCCAGTAGTCCGGGACAGGCATTCGCCGGGGAGCTGTTTTTT. Translation: CASSPGQAFAGELFF. J is TRBJ2-2 and V is TRBV19; the match to TRBD1 covers 8 bases. V gave up 5 bases and J gave up 6 bases; unmatched junction bases: 8. In germline, CDR1 is LNHDA, CDR2 SQIVND (reference sequence). This CDR3 has 15 residues.

This rearrangement joins TRBV6-5 to TRBJ1-1; D might be TRBD1 (5 bases). From germline, CDR1 is MNHEY and CDR2 SVGAGI. Trimming stripped 4 bases from V and 1 base from J, with 10 bases between. This CDR3 region has 14 residues. This CDR3 reads CASSWGPWNTEAFF. CDR3 nucleotides: TGTGCCAGCAGTTGGGGACCCTGGAACACTGAAGCTTTCTTT.

The chain recombines TRBV7-9 with TRBJ2-1; 9 positions match TRBD2. V was clipped by 1 base and J by 12 bases; unmatched bases: 13. The CDR3 contains 16 residues. Germline values: CDR1 SEHNR, CDR2 FQNEAQ (reference sequence). The CDR3 sequence: CASSLGSGRPVQGQFF. CDR3 DNA sequence: TGTGCCAGCAGCTTAGGGAGCGGGAGGCCGGTTCAAGGGCAGTTCTTC.

Comments on this clone: The same CDR3 can be traced to other DNA sequences in this sample. DNA of the CDR3: TGCGCCAGCAGCCAAGTACCTGCGGGGTATAGCAATCAGCCCCAGCATTTT. Its translation is CASSQVPAGYSNQPQHF. The rearrangement uses TRBV4-1 and TRBJ1-5; D remains unclear. Trimming took off 1 base at V and 0 bases at J, with 13 bases between the two ends. This CDR3 has 17 residues. CDR1 is MGHRA, CDR2 YSYEKL, per germline.

The chain recombines TRBV9 with TRBJ2-7; 7 bases line up with TRBD1. V shed 0 bases, J shed 2 bases, and the junction held 2 bases outside the gene matches. CDR3 length: 14 amino acids. CDR1 and CDR2 from the germline V gene are SGDLS and YYNGEE. CDR3 amino acids: CASSVGDSAYEQYF. CDR3 bases: TGTGCCAGCAGCGTAGGGGACAGCGCCTACGAGCAGTACTTC.

The V gene is TRBV19, the J gene TRBJ1-1, with a weak D call TRBD1 (5 bases). The CDR3 runs to 15 residues. CDR1 is LNHDA and CDR2 is SQIVND in the germline V gene (reference sequence). V was clipped by 6 bases and J by 1 base, with 15 bases between them. The CDR3 loop reads CASRTRQRSNTEAFF. DNA for the CDR3: TGTGCCAGTAGAACAAGACAGCGATCGAACACTGAAGCTTTCTTT.

This chain uses TRBV5-6 with TRBJ1-3; perhaps TRBD1 as D (6 bases). CDR3 length: 15 residues. Trimming took 5 bases from V and 1 from J, leaving 13 bases between them. Germline CDR1 SGHDT, CDR2 YYEEEE. CDR3 sequence: CASRRTGISGNTIYF. CDR3 nucleotide sequence: TGTGCCAGCAGAAGAACAGGGATTTCTGGAAACACCATATATTTT.

As for this clone: At one boundary the junction diverges from the germline segment, which might be a read error. The chain combines TRBV7-7 with TRBJ2-1; possibly TRBD1 for D (5 bases). The CDR3 length is 13 residues. CDR1 and CDR2 (germline): SSHAT, FNYEAQ (reference sequence). The CDR3 is CASSLGQYNEQFF. The DNA of the CDR3 is TGTGCTAGCAGCTTAGGACAATACAATGAGCAGTTCTTC.

The chain employs TRBV5-4 and TRBJ1-5; D is ambiguous. V lost 3 bases to trimming and J lost 3 bases, with 13 bases between them. Germline values: CDR1 SGHNT, CDR2 YYREEE (reference sequence). This CDR3 spans 15 amino acids. CDR3 sequence (DNA): TGTGCCAGCAGCTCGACTCCTTACACCAATCAGCCCCAGCATTTT. The encoded protein is CASSSTPYTNQPQHF. Filled out from reference TRBV5-4 and TRBJ1-5, the complete variable domain reads ETGVTQSPTHLIKTRGQQVTLRCSSQSGHNTVSWYQQALGQGPQFIFQYYREEENGRGNFPPRFSGLQFPNYSSELNVNALELDDSALYLCASSSTPYTNQPQHFGDGTRLSIL.

V gene TRBV6-5 combines with J gene TRBJ1-3; unclear D gene. The ends were cut back, 2 bases at V and 4 bases at J, with 12 bases in the middle. Germline assignment: CDR1 MNHEY and CDR2 SVGAGI. This CDR3 spans 15 amino acids. CDR3 sequence (DNA): TGTGCCAGCAGTTACGCGTCCGTTTCGGGAAACACCATATATTTT. Translated, it gives CASSYASVSGNTIYF.

This clone came up once. This chain links TRBV19 with TRBJ2-7; the D is unclear. The ends were cut back, 5 bases at V and 2 bases at J, with 25 bases in the middle. CDR1 is LNHDA and CDR2 is SQIVND in the germline V gene (reference sequence). This CDR3 has 18 residues. CDR3 in amino acids: CASSPLRQAATPTYEQYF. The CDR3 DNA is TGTGCCAGTAGTCCTCTTAGGCAGGCCGCTACCCCTACCTACGAGCAGTACTTC.

The rearrangement uses TRBV9 and TRBJ2-1; 12 bases line up with TRBD2. CDR1 and CDR2 (germline): SGDLS, YYNGEE. The CDR3 extends over 16 amino acids. Trimming removed 0 bases from V and 4 bases from J; junction bases left unmatched: 2. The CDR3 protein is CASSVETSGSYNEQFF. In DNA, the CDR3 is TGTGCCAGCAGCGTAGAGACTAGCGGGAGTTACAATGAGCAGTTCTTC. The full variable domain, its missing parts supplied by reference TRBV9 and TRBJ2-1, is DSGVTQTPKHLITATGQRVTLRCSPRSGDLSVYWYQQSLDQGLQFLIQYYNGEERAKGNILERFSAQQFPDLHSELNLSSLELGDSALYFCASSVETSGSYNEQFFGPGTRLTVL.

The V call is TRBV6-1, the J call TRBJ1-4; the D gene is possibly TRBD1 (6 bases). V was shortened by 8 bases and J by 5 bases, with 12 bases between the two germline ends. Germline lookup yields CDR1 MNHNS and CDR2 SASEGT. This CDR3 spans 13 amino acids. The chain's CDR3 is CASYARGNEKLFF. As DNA, the CDR3 is TGTGCCAGCTACGCCAGGGGAAATGAAAAACTGTTTTTT.

This sequence joins TRBV7-2 and TRBJ2-1; D not resolved. The CDR3 extends over 14 amino acids. Trimming stripped 3 bases from V and 4 bases from J, with 10 bases between. Germline values: CDR1 SGHTA, CDR2 FQGNSA. CDR3 sequence reads: CASSFYGLYNEQFF. The DNA of the CDR3 is TGTGCCAGCAGCTTTTACGGCCTATACAATGAGCAGTTCTTC. The variable domain in full, completed from reference TRBV7-2 and TRBJ2-1, reads GAGVSQSPSNKVTEKGKDVELRCDPISGHTALYWYRQSLGQGLEFLIYFQGNSAPDKSGLPSDRFSAERTGGSVSTLTIQRTQQEDSAVYLCASSFYGLYNEQFFGPGTRLTVL.

The chain recombines TRBV6-5 with TRBJ2-7; weak D call: TRBD2 (6 bases). With 7 bases removed from V and 0 bases from J, the gap between germline ends came to 13 bases. From germline, CDR1 is MNHEY and CDR2 SVGAGI. This CDR3 has 14 amino acids. In DNA, the CDR3 is TGTGCCAGCATTAAACGGGGGAGCTCCTACGAGCAGTACTTC. This gives the protein CASIKRGSSYEQYF.

The V gene is TRBV18, the J gene TRBJ2-3; D call uncertain. CDR1 and CDR2 from the germline V gene are KGHSH and LQKENI. The CDR3 runs 13 residues. Trimming took off 2 bases at V and 4 bases at J, with 7 bases between the two ends. CDR3 DNA: TGTGCCAGCTCACCAACGGCCCCAGATACGCAGTATTTT. Its translation is CASSPTAPDTQYF.

The chain has TRBV6-5 and TRBJ2-7; a weak D match, TRBD2 (6 bases). Germline V gene sequence: CDR1 MNHEY, CDR2 SVGAGI. The CDR3 is 14 residues long. The germline V and J ends were trimmed by 10 bases and 2 bases, with 18 bases remaining between them. CDR3 in DNA: TGTGCCATCTCCCCAGGGTGGGGGGCCTACGAGCAGTACTTC. Protein: CAISPGWGAYEQYF.

The chain couples TRBV5-6 to TRBJ2-5; D may be TRBD1 (6 bases). Germline V gene data show CDR1 as SGHDT and CDR2 as YYEEEE. Between the trimmed V and J ends, which lost 3 bases and 4 bases, there was a span of 10 bases. This CDR3 is 13 amino acids long. The CDR3 sequence is CASSSQGGETQYF. The CDR3 DNA reads as TGTGCCAGCAGCTCACAGGGCGGAGAGACCCAGTACTTC.

This chain uses TRBV5-1 with TRBJ2-2, with D perhaps matching TRBD1 (6 bases). CDR1 is SGHRS, CDR2 YFSETQ, per germline. The V and J ends lost 1 base and 4 bases respectively, with 11 bases between them. The CDR3 is made up of 15 amino acids. CDR3 nucleotides: TGCGCCAGCAGCTTGTGGCAGGGGTCCACCGGGGAGCTGTTTTTT. It yields the protein CASSLWQGSTGELFF.

The chain links TRBV2 to TRBJ2-2; D not resolved. The V and J ends lost 2 bases and 6 bases respectively, with 13 bases between them. The length of the CDR3 is 15 residues. Germline V CDR1 and CDR2: SNHLY, FYNNEI. This CDR3 is CASSEYGVQSGELFF. In nucleotides, the CDR3 is TGTGCCAGCAGTGAATATGGGGTCCAATCCGGGGAGCTGTTTTTT.

This clone was found many times. The rearrangement joins TRBV6-1 to TRBJ1-5; 7 bases match TRBD1. Germline CDR1 and CDR2: MNHNS and SASEGT. The length of the CDR3 is 15 residues. Trimming cost V 3 bases and J 1 base; bases outside gene matches: 3. CDR3 in DNA: TGTGCCAGCAGTGATAGACAGGGAAGCAATCAGCCCCAGCATTTT. Its translation: CASSDRQGSNQPQHF.

The V call is TRBV6-5, the J call TRBJ2-1; D may match TRBD1 or TRBD2 (5 bases each). Germline V lookup: CDR1 MNHEY, CDR2 SVGAGI. The CDR3 extends over 16 amino acids. The V end lost 2 bases, the J end lost 4 bases, and 15 bases lay between the germline ends. CDR3 DNA sequence: TGTGCCAGCAGTTACGAGGGGAGTCGGGGATACAATGAGCAGTTCTTC. Its translation is CASSYEGSRGYNEQFF.

The chain uses TRBV27 and TRBJ2-1; D may be TRBD1 (5 bases). Germline V CDR1 and CDR2: MNHEY, SMNVEV (reference sequence). There are 13 residues in the CDR3. Trimming left V 5 bases short and J 7 bases short, with 12 bases between. DNA for the CDR3: TGTGCCAGCAGTGACCCAAACAGGAATGAGCAGTTCTTC. As protein: CASSDPNRNEQFF.

J is TRBJ2-1 and V is TRBV5-1, with 13 bases lining up with TRBD2. With V trimmed by 0 bases and J by 0 bases, 6 bases remained unmatched. The germline gives CDR1 SGHRS, CDR2 YFSETQ. The CDR3 contains 19 residues. The CDR3 here is CASSLGLAGGPSSYNEQFF. In DNA, the CDR3 is TGCGCCAGCAGCTTGGGACTAGCGGGAGGACCAAGCTCCTACAATGAGCAGTTCTTC.

V and J are TRBV5-4 and TRBJ2-1, with D tentatively TRBD1 (6 bases). The germline V gene has CDR1 SGHNT and CDR2 YYREEE (reference sequence). Trimming took off 5 bases at V and 2 bases at J, with 11 bases between the two ends. This CDR3 contains 14 residues. The CDR3 here is CASSLTGTYNEQFF. The CDR3 nucleotides read TGTGCCAGCAGTTTGACAGGCACCTACAATGAGCAGTTCTTC.

This clone was picked up one time. This chain uses TRBV6-1 with TRBJ1-5, with D perhaps TRBD1 (5 bases). CDR3 length: 15 amino acids. V was shortened by 10 bases and J by 8 bases, with 24 bases between the two germline ends. Germline CDR1 and CDR2: MNHNS and SASEGT. The CDR3 loop reads CATLRDGLPGEPQHF. CDR3 DNA: TGTGCCACCCTAAGGGACGGTCTTCCCGGGGAGCCCCAGCATTTT.